What follows are 29 T cell receptor beta chains derived from one specimen sequenced in a study of blood T cell repertoires in COVID-19. Data came from immunoSEQ multiplex PCR; TCRdb stores just in-frame clones and leaves some out. The sample has around 300,000 clones, roughly 90% seen once; the top ten hold about 3%. Input material: peripheral blood. Source of these receptors: a woman aged 25 to 45 with active or convalescent COVID-19.

The chain recombines TRBV7-3 with TRBJ2-3; the match to TRBD1 covers 7 bases. This CDR3 contains 16 residues. V lost 5 bases to trimming and J lost 1 base; unmatched junction nucleotides: 9. Per germline, CDR1 SGHTA and CDR2 FQGTGA. The CDR3 DNA follows: TGTGCCAGCAGCCTGTACAGGGGCCAGGGCACAGATACGCAGTATTTT. This translates into CASSLYRGQGTDTQYF.

V gene TRBV3-1 (or the pseudogene TRBV3-2) combines with J gene TRBJ1-1; 9 bases align to TRBD1. Germline values: CDR1 LGHDT, CDR2 YNNKEL (reference sequence). The CDR3 sequence is 15 residues long. The V and J ends lost 3 bases and 2 bases, in that order; junction bases with no gene match: 4. The CDR3 nucleotides are TGTGCCAGCAGCCATACAGGGGGCGGCAACACTGAAGCTTTCTTT. Its protein product is CASSHTGGGNTEAFF.

The V and J genes are TRBV19 and TRBJ1-3, with D possibly being TRBD1 (6 bases). V was pared by 7 bases and J by 0 bases, with 13 bases between. The CDR3 is 15 residues long. Germline CDR1 LNHDA, CDR2 SQIVND (reference sequence). The CDR3 sequence is CASTKGVRSGNTIYF. The CDR3 DNA sequence: TGTGCCAGTACCAAGGGGGTCCGCTCTGGAAACACCATATATTTT. The entire variable domain, with the rest obtained from reference TRBV19 and TRBJ1-3, is as follows: DGGITQSPKYLFRKEGQNVTLSCEQNLNHDAMYWYRQDPGQGLRLIYYSQIVNDFQKGDIAEGYSVSREKKESFPLTVTSAQKNPTAFYLCASTKGVRSGNTIYFGEGSWLTVV.

This clone was picked up one time. V is TRBV5-1 and J is TRBJ2-5; 11 positions match TRBD2. Trimming at V came to 7 bases and at J to 3 bases, leaving 8 bases not matched to a gene. CDR3 length equals 15 residues. CDR1 is SGHRS and CDR2 is YFSETQ in the germline V gene. CDR3 sequence (DNA): TGCGCCAGCCAAATAGCGGGGGGGCGTGAAGAGACCCAGTACTTC. Translated, it gives CASQIAGGREETQYF.

The chain couples TRBV4-3 to TRBJ2-5; possible D gene TRBD1, 6 bases. V lost 0 bases, J lost 2 bases, and 10 bases lay in between. CDR3 length equals 15 residues. The V gene's germline CDR1 is LGHNA and CDR2 YSLEER. The CDR3 DNA is TGCGCCAGCAGCCAAGAGGGTCAGGGGCAAGAGACCCAGTACTTC. It codes for CASSQEGQGQETQYF.

The chain uses TRBV6-5 and TRBJ1-6, with 9 nucleotides matching TRBD1. The germline V gene has CDR1 MNHEY and CDR2 SVGAGI. The CDR3 consists of 14 residues. DNA for the CDR3: TGTGACCCCCTACCGGGACAGGGTGATTCACCCCTCCACTTT. Its translation is CDPLPGQGDSPLHF.

This clone occurred a few times. The V and J genes are TRBV15 and TRBJ1-2; 8 nucleotides match TRBD1. Germline V gene lookup returns CDR1 LNHNV and CDR2 YYDKDF (reference sequence). The CDR3 runs 20 residues. V lost 1 base and J lost 1; bases outside the gene matches: 17. The CDR3 sequence: CATSRAPGGQGRIINYGYTF. The CDR3 nucleotides read TGTGCCACCAGCAGAGCCCCCGGAGGACAGGGCCGAATAATTAACTATGGCTACACCTTC.

The chain uses TRBV19 and TRBJ1-2, with a possible D match to TRBD1 (6 bases). Germline V gives CDR1 LNHDA, CDR2 SQIVND (reference sequence). CDR3 length: 13 residues. V shed 3 bases and J shed 7 bases, with 12 bases lying between them. The CDR3 reads CASSIIQGSGYTF. The CDR3 bases are TGTGCCAGTAGTATCATACAGGGATCTGGCTACACCTTC.

The chain links TRBV4-2 to TRBJ2-7; D might be TRBD1 (5 bases). The CDR3 spans 15 residues. V gave up 2 bases and J gave up 4 bases, with 15 bases separating them. Germline V CDR1 and CDR2: LGHNA, YNFKEQ. This CDR3 reads CASSQNGAPSYEQYF. The CDR3 coding sequence is TGTGCCAGCAGCCAAAATGGGGCACCTTCGTACGAGCAGTACTTC.

This sequence joins TRBV6-1 and TRBJ2-1, with TRBD2 matching over 7 bases. Germline CDR1 MNHNS, CDR2 SASEGT. Trimming cost V 4 bases and J 0 bases; bases outside gene matches: 6. The CDR3 is 16 amino acids. CDR3 bases: TGTGCCAGCAGTGGGGGGGGATTAAGCTCCTACAATGAGCAGTTCTTC. This encodes CASSGGGLSSYNEQFF.

V is TRBV6-1 and J is TRBJ2-1; possibly TRBD2 for D (7 bases). This CDR3 comprises 16 residues. V lost 3 bases to trimming and J lost 5 bases, with 17 bases between them. Per the germline V gene, CDR1 is MNHNS and CDR2 is SASEGT. CDR3 region: CASSDPGGRRDNEQFF. The DNA of the CDR3 is TGTGCCAGCAGTGACCCCGGGGGGCGTAGGGACAATGAGCAGTTCTTC.

The CDR3 region is CASSLGQQETQYF. The DNA for the CDR3 is TGTGCCAGCAGCTTGGGACAGCAAGAGACCCAGTACTTC. The V and J genes are TRBV5-4 and TRBJ2-5, with TRBD1 as a possible D gene (5 bases). The CDR3 is made up of 13 amino acids. Germline CDR1 SGHNT, CDR2 YYREEE (reference sequence). The V end was cut by 0 bases, the J end by 2 bases, with 5 bases between.

The J gene is TRBJ1-6, the V gene TRBV5-4; the D gene is possibly TRBD1 (6 bases). This CDR3 is 16 amino acids long. Germline CDR1 SGHNT, CDR2 YYREEE (reference sequence). V lost 5 bases and J 1 base, leaving 13 bases between the germline ends. The CDR3 is CASSPYRESYNSPLHF. The CDR3 region has the DNA TGTGCCAGCAGTCCTTACAGGGAATCCTATAATTCACCCCTCCACTTT.

The gene calls are TRBV10-1 and TRBJ2-3, with 7 bases identical to TRBD1. V dropped 6 bases and J dropped 2; count of bases not matched to a gene: 2. The CDR3 is made up of 13 amino acids. Germline V gene data show CDR1 as WNHNN and CDR2 as SYGVQD (reference sequence). The CDR3 sequence is CASRGTVTDTQYF. CDR3 DNA: TGCGCCAGCAGGGGGACAGTCACAGATACGCAGTATTTT.

The CDR3 DNA reads as TGTGCCAGCAGCTTAGGACAGGGGACTAATGAAAAACTGTTTTTT. Translation: CASSLGQGTNEKLFF. The rearrangement links TRBV5-4 to TRBJ1-4; TRBD1 matches at 9 bases. The V gene's germline CDR1 is SGHNT and CDR2 YYREEE (reference sequence). The CDR3 has 15 amino acids. V lost 2 bases and J lost 2; bases outside the gene matches: 1.

V is TRBV24-1 and J is TRBJ1-5, with TRBD1 matching 8 bases. CDR3 length: 14 residues. The germline gives CDR1 KGHDR, CDR2 SFDVKD. V gave up 3 bases and J gave up 6 bases; unmatched junction bases: 3. CDR3 DNA: TGTGCCACCAGTGATGGACAGGGTGGTCAGCCCCAGCATTTT. It specifies CATSDGQGGQPQHF.

The V call is TRBV25-1, the J call TRBJ1-6; 8 positions agree with TRBD1. Germline CDR1 is MGHDK and CDR2 is SYGVNS. CDR3 size: 15 residues. V trimming: 4 bases; J trimming: 10 bases; junction bases outside the gene matches: 9. This CDR3 is CASSASGGLSSPLHF. The DNA of the CDR3 is TGTGCCAGCAGTGCCTCAGGGGGCTTAAGCTCACCCCTCCACTTT.

On this clone itself: Its ends do not fully match the called genes, so a read error is possible. This rearrangement joins TRBV25-1 to TRBJ2-5; 7 positions match TRBD1. The germline V gene has CDR1 MGHDK and CDR2 SYGVNS. This CDR3 spans 15 amino acids. CDR3 sequence: CAGSDPGTAQETQYF. In nucleotides, the CDR3 is TGTGCCGGCAGTGACCCTGGGACAGCCCAAGAGACCCAGTACTTC.

This chain uses TRBV6-2 or TRBV6-3 with TRBJ1-2; TRBD1 matches at 8 bases. The V gene end was trimmed by 6 bases and the J gene end by 8 bases; junction bases not matched to a gene: 14. The CDR3 spans 15 residues. Germline lookup yields CDR1 MNHEY and CDR2 SVGEGT. Here the CDR3 DNA reads TGTGCCAGCAGCTCTGGACAGGGATGGTCTGAAGGCTACACCTTC. It codes for CASSSGQGWSEGYTF.

The sample holds a few counts of this clone. V and J are TRBV6-2 or TRBV6-3 and TRBJ1-6; 10 nucleotides align to TRBD1. CDR3 length: 15 residues. Germline V lookup: CDR1 MNHEY, CDR2 SVGEGT. J lost 10 bases, V lost 2 bases, and 5 bases had no gene match. The CDR3 loop reads CASSYEPDRGSPLHF. The CDR3 region has the DNA TGTGCCAGCAGTTACGAACCGGACAGGGGGTCACCCCTCCACTTT.

This clone showed up just once. The rearrangement links TRBV3-1 (or the pseudogene TRBV3-2) to TRBJ1-2, with D tentatively TRBD1 (5 bases). CDR1 LGHDT and CDR2 YNNKEL come from the germline V gene (reference sequence). This CDR3 has 15 residues. Trimming took 5 bases from V and 4 from J, leaving 17 bases between them. The CDR3 sequence: CASSGGGARPYGYTF. CDR3 DNA: TGTGCCAGCAGCGGAGGAGGGGCCCGGCCCTATGGCTACACCTTC.

This clone was seen more than once but under ten times. This rearrangement joins TRBV6-5 to TRBJ2-5; 12 bases line up with TRBD2. With V trimmed by 6 bases and J by 1 base, 3 bases remained unmatched. The CDR3 spans 15 residues. Per the germline V gene, CDR1 is MNHEY and CDR2 is SVGAGI. The CDR3 spells CASSRLAGAQETQYF. DNA of the CDR3: TGTGCCAGCAGCCGACTAGCGGGGGCCCAAGAGACCCAGTACTTC.

This chain uses TRBV9 with TRBJ2-3; 7 bases fit TRBD1. Germline V lookup: CDR1 SGDLS, CDR2 YYNGEE. V shed 1 base, J shed 1 base, and the junction held 6 bases outside the gene matches. The CDR3 is made up of 16 amino acids. The CDR3 sequence: CASSVTGQPGTDTQYF. As DNA, the CDR3 is TGTGCCAGCAGCGTAACGGGACAGCCCGGCACAGATACGCAGTATTTT.

This clone has a handful of counts. CDR3 nucleotides: TGTGCCAGCAGCCCAGACTCGGGAGGCTACACCTTC. Residues: CASSPDSGGYTF. The chain is built from TRBV9 and TRBJ1-2; D is unresolved. The germline CDR1 and CDR2 sequences are SGDLS and YYNGEE. V shed 4 bases and J shed 8 bases, with 12 bases lying between them. The CDR3 has 12 residues.

This chain uses TRBV6-5 with TRBJ1-4; 7 nucleotides align to TRBD1. In germline, CDR1 is MNHEY, CDR2 SVGAGI. The CDR3 covers 14 residues. Trimming cost V 6 bases and J 5 bases; bases outside gene matches: 6. CDR3 DNA sequence: TGTGCCAGCAGATTGGGACAGTTGAATGAAAAACTGTTTTTT. Translation: CASRLGQLNEKLFF.

The rearrangement joins TRBV30 to TRBJ1-1, with no clear D. Trimming left V 3 bases short and J 1 base short, with 9 bases between. This CDR3 has 13 residues. Germline V lookup: CDR1 GTSNPN, CDR2 SVGIG (reference sequence). The DNA of the CDR3 is TGTGCCTGGAGCTCCCGGGGGAACACTGAAGCTTTCTTT. Translated: CAWSSRGNTEAFF.

CDR3 loop: CASSIASRTGVSYGYTF. The CDR3 bases are TGTGCCAGTAGTATAGCCTCCCGCACAGGGGTGAGTTATGGCTACACCTTC. The chain employs TRBV19 and TRBJ1-2, with 7 bases matching TRBD1. Germline CDR1 and CDR2: LNHDA and SQIVND (reference sequence). The V segment lost 1 base and the J segment 5 bases; nucleotides outside the gene matches: 13. The CDR3 spans 17 residues.

The count of this clone is one. The J gene is TRBJ1-4, the V gene TRBV9; 9 nucleotides agree with TRBD1. After removal of 3 bases from V and 8 bases from J, the junction contained 5 bases not matched to a gene. CDR3 length equals 14 residues. Germline V gene lookup returns CDR1 SGDLS and CDR2 YYNGEE. The CDR3 DNA is TGTGCCAGCAGCGAAGGGACAGGGACCGAAAAACTGTTTTTT. Translated: CASSEGTGTEKLFF.

The genes are TRBV4-3 and TRBJ2-1; no reliable D call. In germline, CDR1 is LGHNA, CDR2 YSLEER. The ends were cut back, 1 base at V and 0 bases at J, with 7 bases in the middle. This CDR3 is built from 15 residues. The chain's CDR3 is CASSQGRSSYNEQFF. CDR3 in DNA: TGCGCCAGCAGCCAAGGACGGAGCTCCTACAATGAGCAGTTCTTC.